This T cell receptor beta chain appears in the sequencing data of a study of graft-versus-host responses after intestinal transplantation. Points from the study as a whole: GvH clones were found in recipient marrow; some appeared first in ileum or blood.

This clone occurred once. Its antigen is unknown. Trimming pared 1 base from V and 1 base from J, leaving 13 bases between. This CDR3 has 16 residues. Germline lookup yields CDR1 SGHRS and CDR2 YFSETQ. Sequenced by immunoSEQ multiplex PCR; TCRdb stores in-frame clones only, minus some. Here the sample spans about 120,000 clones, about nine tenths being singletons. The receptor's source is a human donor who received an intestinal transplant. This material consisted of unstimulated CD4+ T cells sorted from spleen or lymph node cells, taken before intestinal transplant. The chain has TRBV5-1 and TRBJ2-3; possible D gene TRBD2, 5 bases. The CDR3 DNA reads TGCGCCAGCAGCTTGTTGGTGGTCGGGGGCACAGATACGCAGTATTTT. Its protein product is CASSLLVVGGTDTQYF. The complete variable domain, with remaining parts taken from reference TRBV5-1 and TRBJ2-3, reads KAGVTQTPRYLIKTRGQQVTLSCSPISGHRSVSWYQQTPGQGLQFLFEYFSETQRNKGNFPGRFSGRQFSNSRSEMNVSTLELGDSALYLCASSLLVVGGTDTQYFGPGTRLTVL.